This TCR beta chain was recorded in a study of blood T cell repertoires in COVID-19. Generated by immunoSEQ multiplex PCR, the TCRdb table keeps only in-frame clones and is missing some. This table has 15,000 to 20,000 clones, about four fifths appearing once. Germline CDR1 LNHDA, CDR2 SQIVND (reference sequence). The ends lost 0 bases at V and 2 bases at J; junction bases unmatched: 1. The CDR3 is made up of 16 amino acids. The sequenced sample was peripheral blood. The receptor was derived from an elderly man with acute or convalescent COVID-19. The chain uses TRBV19 and TRBJ2-6; 7 nucleotides agree with TRBD1. The CDR3: CASSIDQGAGANVLTF. In DNA form, the CDR3 reads TGTGCCAGTAGTATAGATCAGGGGGCTGGGGCCAACGTCCTGACTTTC.